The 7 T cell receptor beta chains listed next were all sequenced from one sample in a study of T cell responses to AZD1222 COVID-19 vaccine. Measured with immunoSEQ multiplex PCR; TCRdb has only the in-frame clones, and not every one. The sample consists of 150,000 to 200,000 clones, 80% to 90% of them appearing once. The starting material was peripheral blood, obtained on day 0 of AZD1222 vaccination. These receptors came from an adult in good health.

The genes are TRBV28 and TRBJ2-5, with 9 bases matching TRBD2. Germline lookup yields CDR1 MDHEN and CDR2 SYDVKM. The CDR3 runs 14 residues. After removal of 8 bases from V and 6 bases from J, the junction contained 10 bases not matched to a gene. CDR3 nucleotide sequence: TGTGCCAGCCAAGCTAGCGGGGCTAGAAAGACCCAGTACTTC. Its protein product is CASQASGARKTQYF.

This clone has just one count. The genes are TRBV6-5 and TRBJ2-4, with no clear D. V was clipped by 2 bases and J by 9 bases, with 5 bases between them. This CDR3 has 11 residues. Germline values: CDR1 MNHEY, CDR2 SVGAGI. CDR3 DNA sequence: TGTGCCAGCAGTTACGGCGGCATTCAGTACTTC. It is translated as CASSYGGIQYF.

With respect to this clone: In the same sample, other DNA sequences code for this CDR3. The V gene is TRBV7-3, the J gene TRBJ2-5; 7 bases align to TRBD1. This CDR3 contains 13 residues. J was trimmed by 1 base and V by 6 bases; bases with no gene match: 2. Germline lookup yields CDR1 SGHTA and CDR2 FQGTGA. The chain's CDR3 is CASSRDSQETQYF. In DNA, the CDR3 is TGTGCCAGCAGTCGGGACAGCCAAGAGACCCAGTACTTC.

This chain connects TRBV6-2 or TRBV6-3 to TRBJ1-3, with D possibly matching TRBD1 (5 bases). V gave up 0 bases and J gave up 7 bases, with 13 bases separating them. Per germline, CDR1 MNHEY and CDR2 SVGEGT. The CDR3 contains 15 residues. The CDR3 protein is CASSYSRDWANTIYF. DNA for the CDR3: TGTGCCAGCAGTTACTCCCGGGACTGGGCTAACACCATATATTTT.

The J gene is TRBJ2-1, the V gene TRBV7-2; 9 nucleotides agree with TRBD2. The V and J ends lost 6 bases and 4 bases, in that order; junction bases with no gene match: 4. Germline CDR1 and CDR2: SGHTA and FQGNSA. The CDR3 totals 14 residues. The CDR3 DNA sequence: TGTGCCAGCAGAAGCGGGGGGCTGTACAATGAGCAGTTCTTC. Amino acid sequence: CASRSGGLYNEQFF.

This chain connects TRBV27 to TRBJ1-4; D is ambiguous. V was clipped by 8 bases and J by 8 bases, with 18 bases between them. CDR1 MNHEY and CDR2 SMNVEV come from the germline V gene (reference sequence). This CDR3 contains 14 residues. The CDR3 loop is CASSEGYLGEKLFF. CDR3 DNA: TGTGCCAGCTCCGAGGGTTACTTGGGGGAAAAACTGTTTTTT.

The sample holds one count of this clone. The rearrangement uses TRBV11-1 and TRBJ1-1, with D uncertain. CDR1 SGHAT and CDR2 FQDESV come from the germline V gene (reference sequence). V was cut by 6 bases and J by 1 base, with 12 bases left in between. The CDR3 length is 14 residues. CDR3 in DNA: TGTGCCAGCAGACCTCACGGAAGGAACACTGAAGCTTTCTTT. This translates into CASRPHGRNTEAFF.